These 22 T cell receptor beta chains were all obtained from the same sample, sequenced in a study of blood T cell repertoires in COVID-19. Profiled with immunoSEQ multiplex PCR; TCRdb holds only in-frame clones, not every one. The sample records more than 100,000 clones, under 90% being singletons. Sequenced: PBMCs or T cells enriched from blood (not recorded which). These receptors originate from a man between 40 and 49 years old with acute COVID-19.

This chain links TRBV5-1 with TRBJ1-2, with 7 nucleotides matching TRBD1. Trimming at V came to 2 bases and at J to 7 bases, leaving 11 bases not matched to a gene. The CDR3 covers 15 residues. The germline V gene has CDR1 SGHRS and CDR2 YFSETQ. The CDR3 DNA is TGCGCCAGCAGCTTAAGGGACAGTGATAGCGGTGGCTACACCTTC. Protein: CASSLRDSDSGGYTF. Supplemented by reference TRBV5-1 and TRBJ1-2, the full variable domain reads KAGVTQTPRYLIKTRGQQVTLSCSPISGHRSVSWYQQTPGQGLQFLFEYFSETQRNKGNFPGRFSGRQFSNSRSEMNVSTLELGDSALYLCASSLRDSDSGGYTFGSGTRLTVV.

The chain combines TRBV27 with TRBJ2-3; tentative D call: TRBD2 (7 bases). Germline V CDR1 and CDR2: MNHEY, SMNVEV (reference sequence). V was shortened by 3 bases and J by 4 bases, with 14 bases between the two germline ends. CDR3 length: 15 amino acids. CDR3 DNA sequence: TGTGCCAGCAGTTTGACCGGGGGGCTGGCAGATACGCAGTATTTT. Amino acids: CASSLTGGLADTQYF.

This chain joins TRBV2 and TRBJ2-1; TRBD2 agrees at 9 bases. The CDR3 length is 16 residues. The V and J ends lost 7 bases and 3 bases, in that order; junction bases with no gene match: 10. Per germline, CDR1 SNHLY and CDR2 FYNNEI. The CDR3 DNA follows: TGTGCCAGCATTCCCGGTCTAGCGGGGAGCTACAATGAGCAGTTCTTC. It specifies CASIPGLAGSYNEQFF.

This clone appeared a few times. The chain couples TRBV19 to TRBJ2-7; 8 positions match TRBD1. The V gene's germline CDR1 is LNHDA and CDR2 SQIVND (reference sequence). The ends lost 11 bases at V and 6 bases at J; junction bases unmatched: 12. This CDR3 is built from 13 residues. CDR3 bases: TGTGCCTCTGACAGGGGTTATGGGCGCGAGCAGTACTTC. Translating it yields CASDRGYGREQYF.

The gene calls are TRBV28 and TRBJ2-3; 10 positions agree with TRBD2. The CDR3 consists of 13 residues. The trim removed 7 bases at V and 6 bases at J, leaving 4 bases unmatched. CDR1 is MDHEN and CDR2 is SYDVKM in the germline V gene. The CDR3 protein is CASTGSGRDTQYF. CDR3 sequence (DNA): TGTGCCAGCACGGGTAGCGGGAGGGATACGCAGTATTTT.

Here the CDR3 reads CASSLMGLAAQETQYF. The CDR3 bases are TGTGCCAGCAGCTTAATGGGACTAGCGGCCCAAGAGACCCAGTACTTC. This chain connects TRBV7-9 to TRBJ2-5; 11 nucleotides line up with TRBD2. Germline CDR1 SEHNR, CDR2 FQNEAQ (reference sequence). The CDR3 totals 16 residues. The junction had 3 bases not matched to a gene; V was cut back by 2 bases and J by 1 base.

This chain connects TRBV7-2 to TRBJ1-2, with a weak D call TRBD1 (5 bases). Between the trimmed V and J ends, which lost 1 base and 8 bases, there was a span of 17 bases. The CDR3 runs to 15 residues. The germline CDR1 and CDR2 sequences are SGHTA and FQGNSA. CDR3 in amino acids: CASSLERRRAGGYTF. In nucleotides, the CDR3 is TGTGCCAGCAGCTTAGAAAGGCGCAGGGCCGGCGGCTACACCTTC.

With respect to this clone: A junction end diverges from the germline sequence, so it may reflect a read error. CDR3 coding DNA: TGTGCGAGCAACACCGGGACAGCTAATTCACCCCTCCACTTT. Its protein product is CASNTGTANSPLHF. V and J are TRBV27 and TRBJ1-6; 7 bases are shared with TRBD1. CDR3 length equals 14 residues. Germline V gene sequence: CDR1 MNHEY, CDR2 SMNVEV (reference sequence).

This clone was seen only once. The V and J genes are TRBV7-3 and TRBJ2-7, with 11 bases fitting TRBD2. J was trimmed by 9 bases and V by 3 bases; bases with no gene match: 10. The germline CDR1 and CDR2 sequences are SGHTA and FQGTGA. This CDR3 contains 15 residues. DNA of the CDR3: TGTGCCAGCAGCTTTAGACTAGCGGGATTTAGCGCGCAGTACTTC. Its protein is CASSFRLAGFSAQYF. Full variable domain (missing parts from reference TRBV7-3 and TRBJ2-7): GAGVSQTPSNKVTEKGKYVELRCDPISGHTALYWYRQSLGQGPEFLIYFQGTGAADDSGLPNDRFFAVRPEGSVSTLKIQRTERGDSAVYLCASSFRLAGFSAQYFGPGTRLTVT.

The chain carries TRBV5-6 and TRBJ2-7; 9 nucleotides agree with TRBD1. J was trimmed by 3 bases and V by 3 bases; bases with no gene match: 10. CDR3 size: 16 residues. Per the germline V gene, CDR1 is SGHDT and CDR2 is YYEEEE. The CDR3 DNA reads TGTGCCAGCAGCTCAAGATCCGGGACAGGGAGCTACGAGCAGTACTTC. It translates to CASSSRSGTGSYEQYF.

This chain joins TRBV19 and TRBJ2-7; D may be TRBD2 (6 bases). The V end was cut by 5 bases, the J end by 6 bases, with 17 bases between. CDR1 and CDR2 (germline): LNHDA, SQIVND (reference sequence). The CDR3 extends over 14 amino acids. CDR3 sequence (DNA): TGTGCCAGTAGTCCTCGACTAGGTCTAAGCGAGCAGTACTTC. Residues: CASSPRLGLSEQYF.

The table lists this clone with a count of one. This chain uses TRBV5-1 with TRBJ1-3; 7 bases map to TRBD1. The V segment lost 2 bases and the J segment 4 bases; nucleotides outside the gene matches: 12. Germline lookup yields CDR1 SGHRS and CDR2 YFSETQ. The CDR3 spans 17 residues. The CDR3 DNA sequence: TGCGCCAGCAGCTTACTCTGGACAGGATCTATCGGAAACACCATATATTTT. Its protein is CASSLLWTGSIGNTIYF.

The chain joins TRBV9 to TRBJ2-1; 7 positions agree with TRBD1. CDR1 and CDR2 (germline): SGDLS, YYNGEE. The CDR3 extends over 18 amino acids. Trimming cost V 3 bases and J 6 bases; bases outside gene matches: 18. The CDR3 loop is CASSDRQGKAIKGNEQFF. The CDR3 DNA reads TGTGCCAGCAGCGACCGACAGGGAAAGGCTATAAAGGGCAATGAGCAGTTCTTC.

This clone was seen a few times. The V call is TRBV28, the J call TRBJ1-4; D uncertain. Trimming shortened V by 2 bases and J by 1 base, and 5 bases separated the two germline ends. Germline V gene data show CDR1 as MDHEN and CDR2 as SYDVKM. The CDR3 has 14 residues. The CDR3 protein is CASSLGRTNEKLFF. CDR3 nucleotide sequence: TGTGCCAGCAGTTTAGGGCGAACTAATGAAAAACTGTTTTTT.

This chain joins TRBV5-1 and TRBJ2-3; 8 bases fit TRBD1. There are 16 residues in the CDR3. CDR1 and CDR2 from the germline V gene are SGHRS and YFSETQ. The J segment lost 2 bases and the V segment lost 0 bases, leaving 5 bases of the junction unmatched. CDR3 DNA: TGCGCCAGCAGCTTGGTAGGGGACAGGTACACAGATACGCAGTATTTT. Translated: CASSLVGDRYTDTQYF.

The chain uses TRBV29-1 and TRBJ1-3; TRBD1 agrees at 8 bases. The junction had 3 bases not matched to a gene; V was cut back by 0 bases and J by 2 bases. This CDR3 comprises 15 residues. CDR1 and CDR2 from the germline V gene are SQVTM and ANQGSEA. CDR3 loop: CSVEDRGQPGNTIYF. CDR3 nucleotides: TGCAGCGTTGAAGACAGGGGGCAGCCTGGAAACACCATATATTTT.

This clone was seen a handful of times. The rearrangement joins TRBV18 to TRBJ1-1; D remains ambiguous. V shed 4 bases and J shed 1 base, with 13 bases lying between them. The CDR3 is 15 amino acids. Germline V CDR1 and CDR2: KGHSH, LQKENI. CDR3 sequence (DNA): TGTGCCAGCTCACTTGGGCGGGCGCCGAACACTGAAGCTTTCTTT. It specifies CASSLGRAPNTEAFF.

The chain combines TRBV6-5 with TRBJ1-3; TRBD1 is a possible D gene (5 bases). V lost 4 bases and J 0 bases, leaving 10 bases between the germline ends. This CDR3 spans 15 amino acids. Germline loops: CDR1 MNHEY, CDR2 SVGAGI. As DNA, the CDR3 is TGTGCCAGCAGTTCCCGCCAGGGCTCTGGAAACACCATATATTTT. Translation gives CASSSRQGSGNTIYF.

The V gene is TRBV5-1, the J gene TRBJ2-6, with D perhaps matching TRBD1 (6 bases). CDR3 length equals 16 residues. V was shortened by 2 bases and J by 4 bases, with 13 bases between the two germline ends. Germline V gives CDR1 SGHRS, CDR2 YFSETQ. The CDR3 reads CASSFSGAEGANVLTF. CDR3 sequence (DNA): TGCGCCAGCAGCTTTTCAGGGGCGGAGGGGGCCAACGTCCTGACTTTC.

The chain uses TRBV5-1 and TRBJ1-1; 7 positions match TRBD1. Germline CDR1 and CDR2: SGHRS and YFSETQ. The CDR3 runs 14 residues. V gave up 4 bases and J gave up 5 bases; unmatched junction bases: 8. Written as DNA, the CDR3 is TGCGCCAGCAGCACCCGACAGGGCGAAACTGAAGCTTTCTTT. Protein sequence: CASSTRQGETEAFF.

The chain carries TRBV7-9 and TRBJ1-4, with 9 bases aligning to TRBD1. This CDR3 is 14 amino acids long. In germline, CDR1 is SEHNR, CDR2 FQNEAQ (reference sequence). V lost 3 bases, J lost 6 bases, and 2 bases stayed unmatched. CDR3 DNA: TGTGCCAGCAGCTTCGGGACAGGGCATGAAAAACTGTTTTTT. Translation: CASSFGTGHEKLFF.

This clone was observed a single time. V is TRBV18 and J is TRBJ2-3; no clear D. The CDR3 is 15 residues long. Germline CDR1 reads KGHSH; CDR2 reads LQKENI. V was shortened by 3 bases and J by 1 base, with 11 bases between the two germline ends. The CDR3 loop reads CASSPLATGTDTQYF. The CDR3 DNA follows: TGTGCCAGCTCACCGTTAGCCACGGGCACAGATACGCAGTATTTT.